The 3 T cell receptor beta chains below were found in one sample sequenced in a study of blood T cells in healthy people across ages. A second PCR, run for roughly 6 to 11 cycles, used a sample-barcoded 5' primer plus a J-beta primer mix. MiXCR, applied by TCRdb to the 5' RACE reads, yields one record per CDR3 protein. The sample lists around 1,600,000 distinct CDR3 sequences, about 42% occurring once. Sequencing was done on a sample of blood. All receptors come from a woman aged 18 to 35 in good health.

This chain uses TRBV27 with TRBJ2-1; 7 bases align to TRBD1. V trimming: 8 bases; J trimming: 0 bases; junction bases outside the gene matches: 10. This CDR3 region has 16 residues. The germline CDR1 and CDR2 sequences are MNHEY and SMNVEV (reference sequence). The CDR3: CASFPFTGDSYNEQFF. The CDR3 nucleotides are TGTGCCAGCTTTCCCTTCACAGGGGACTCCTACAATGAGCAGTTCTTC.

The sample holds a few counts of this clonotype. The chain links TRBV9 to TRBJ1-4, with 9 bases that match TRBD1. The J segment lost 7 bases and the V segment lost 3 bases, leaving 10 bases of the junction unmatched. Germline assignment: CDR1 SGDLS and CDR2 YYNGEE. The CDR3 has 16 residues. CDR3 sequence: CASSAPGQGRSEKLFF. The CDR3, as DNA: TGTGCCAGCAGCGCCCCGGGACAGGGTAGGAGTGAAAAACTGTTTTTT.

The table lists this clonotype with a few counts. The chain couples TRBV7-9 to TRBJ2-3, with 7 bases aligning to TRBD1. Trimming removed 9 bases from V and 2 bases from J; junction bases left unmatched: 2. Germline CDR1 is SEHNR and CDR2 is FQNEAQ (reference sequence). The CDR3 length is 12 residues. This CDR3 is CARGQITDTQYF. Here the CDR3 DNA reads TGTGCCAGGGGACAGATCACAGATACGCAGTATTTT.